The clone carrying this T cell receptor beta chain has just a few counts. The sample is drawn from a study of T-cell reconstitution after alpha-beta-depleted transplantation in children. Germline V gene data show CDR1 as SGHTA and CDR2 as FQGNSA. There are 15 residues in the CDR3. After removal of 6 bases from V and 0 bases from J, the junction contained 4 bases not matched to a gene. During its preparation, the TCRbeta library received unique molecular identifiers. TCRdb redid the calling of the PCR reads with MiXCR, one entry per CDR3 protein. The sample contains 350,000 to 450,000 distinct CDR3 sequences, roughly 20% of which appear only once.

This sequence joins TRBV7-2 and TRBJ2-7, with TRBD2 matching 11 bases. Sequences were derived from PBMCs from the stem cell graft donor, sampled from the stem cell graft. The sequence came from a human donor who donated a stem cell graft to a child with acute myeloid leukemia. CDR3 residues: CASRDGLAGSYEQYF. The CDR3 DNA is TGTGCCAGCAGAGACGGACTAGCGGGCTCCTACGAGCAGTACTTC.